This T cell receptor (beta chain) was found in a study of blood T cell repertoires in COVID-19. Turning to the study itself: The samples span acute and convalescent COVID-19 from the United States, Italy and Spain. In each case, the material was cDNA or gDNA derived from T cells, B-cell-depleted T cells, or PBMCs.

Germline assignment: CDR1 GTSNPN and CDR2 SVGIG (reference sequence). V lost 1 base and J lost 1, with 4 bases in between. The CDR3 length is 13 residues. Assay: immunoSEQ multiplex PCR; the TCRdb copy retains only in-frame clones and omits some. The data show 300,000 to 450,000 clones, with around nine tenths seen just once and 3% held by the top ten. The sample taken for sequencing was peripheral blood. This receptor was obtained from a human donor in a cohort sampled during active COVID-19. V is TRBV30 and J is TRBJ2-2; D is ambiguous. The DNA for the CDR3 is TGTGCCTGGAGTGGACAGAACACCGGGGAGCTGTTTTTT. Its translation is CAWSGQNTGELFF.